This T cell receptor (beta chain) was sequenced in a study of prognosis after radiotherapy for stage I lung cancer. This clonotype appeared many times. Its matching antigen is unknown. General study points: The study found lower Shannon entropy after stereotactic body radiation therapy in patients who developed distant metastases.

TCR beta CDR3 amplification from genomic DNA was performed by two-round multiplex PCR. Round one of PCR was performed, and it used primers specific to each TRBV and TRBJ gene. Each CDR3 protein is one row after TCRdb ran MiXCR on the multiplex PCR reads. This sample carries 30,000 to 40,000 distinct CDR3 sequences, around 30% of them seen once, and the ten largest clones take around 27%. CDR3 length: 14 amino acids. V was cut by 1 base and J by 3 bases, with 9 bases left in between. The material was PBMCs, obtained before or after stereotactic body radiation therapy (not recorded which). The V call is TRBV12-3 or TRBV12-4, the J call TRBJ1-1; no clear D gene. This receptor was taken from a donor over 45 with non-small cell lung cancer. CDR3 loop: CASSLEGRDTEAFF. CDR3 DNA sequence: TGTGCCAGCAGTTTAGAAGGGAGGGACACTGAAGCTTTCTTT.